This TCR beta chain was documented in a study of OX40 agonist ivuxolimab in advanced cancers. Per the germline V gene, CDR1 is SQVTM and CDR2 is ANQGSEA. Trimming left V 6 bases short and J 1 base short, with 15 bases between. CDR3 length: 14 residues. Assay used: immunoSEQ multiplex PCR; TCRdb lists only in-frame clones, some missing. The sample consists of tens of thousands of clones, about 88% of them appearing once. This TCR was recovered from an adult with an advanced solid tumor such as melanoma, head and neck, liver or kidney cancer. This chain uses TRBV29-1 with TRBJ1-1; tentative D call: TRBD1 (6 bases). The material was CD4+ or CD8+ T cells sorted from blood, obtained in a trial of the OX40 agonist ivuxolimab. CDR3 DNA: TGCAGCGTACACCAGATCAGGGGGAACACTGAAGCTTTCTTT. Residues: CSVHQIRGNTEAFF.